This T cell receptor (beta chain) was obtained from a study of shared clonotypes between healthy human individuals. Concerning this clone: Its antigen is as yet unknown.

CDR1 is SQVTM, CDR2 ANQGSEA, per germline. This CDR3 comprises 13 residues. The V end was cut by 4 bases, the J end by 6 bases, with 16 bases between. Researchers ran the assay at a deep level. In replicate PCRs of unsorted PBMC, around 310 ng DNA, some 30,000 T cell genomes, was used. TCRdb's copy holds only in-frame clones and misses some; the assay was immunoSEQ multiplex PCR. The data hold about half a million clones, with 75% to 85% observed a single time. Whole-study results and caveats: An effect of sequencing depth on clonotype sharing among donors was expected.

This chain joins TRBV29-1 and TRBJ2-7; D not resolved. This receptor was taken from a woman between 35 and 50 years old in good health. Some clones in this sample may be carry-over from other donors' samples. Sample: PBMCs. The CDR3 loop reads CSVGFLGWGEQYF. The CDR3 DNA sequence: TGCAGCGTTGGGTTTCTGGGTTGGGGCGAGCAGTACTTC.